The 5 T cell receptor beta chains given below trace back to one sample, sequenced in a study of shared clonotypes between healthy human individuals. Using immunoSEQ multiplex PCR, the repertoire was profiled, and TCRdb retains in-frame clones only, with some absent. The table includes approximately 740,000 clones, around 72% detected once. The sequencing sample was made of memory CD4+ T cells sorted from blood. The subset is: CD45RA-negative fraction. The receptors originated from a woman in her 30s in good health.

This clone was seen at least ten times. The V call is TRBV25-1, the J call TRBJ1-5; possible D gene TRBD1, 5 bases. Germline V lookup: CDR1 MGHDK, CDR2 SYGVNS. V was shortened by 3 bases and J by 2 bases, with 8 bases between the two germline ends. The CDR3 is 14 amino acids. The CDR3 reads CASSDREGNQPQHF. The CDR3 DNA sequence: TGTGCCAGCAGTGACAGGGAGGGCAATCAGCCCCAGCATTTT. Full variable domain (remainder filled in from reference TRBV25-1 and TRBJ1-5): EADIYQTPRYLVIGTGKKITLECSQTMGHDKMYWYQQDPGMELHLIHYSYGVNSTEKGDLSSESTVSRIRTEHFPLTLESARPSHTSQYLCASSDREGNQPQHFGDGTRLSIL.

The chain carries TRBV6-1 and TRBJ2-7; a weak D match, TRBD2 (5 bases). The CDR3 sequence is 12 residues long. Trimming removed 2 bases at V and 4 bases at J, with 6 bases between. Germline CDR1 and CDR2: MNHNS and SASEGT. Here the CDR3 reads CASSESGYEQYF. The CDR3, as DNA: TGTGCCAGCAGTGAATCGGGATACGAGCAGTACTTC.

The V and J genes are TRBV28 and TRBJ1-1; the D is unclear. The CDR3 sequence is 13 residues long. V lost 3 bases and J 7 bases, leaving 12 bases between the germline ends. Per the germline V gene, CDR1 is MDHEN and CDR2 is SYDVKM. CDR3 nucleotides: TGTGCCAGCAGTTTTCTAAATGGTAATGAAGCTTTCTTT. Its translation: CASSFLNGNEAFF.

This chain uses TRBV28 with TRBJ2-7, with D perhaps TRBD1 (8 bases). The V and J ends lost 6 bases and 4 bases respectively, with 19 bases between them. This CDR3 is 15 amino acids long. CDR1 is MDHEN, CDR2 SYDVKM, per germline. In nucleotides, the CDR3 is TGTGCCAGCAGGGGCACAGGGGGGGGAAGATACGAGCAGTACTTC. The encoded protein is CASRGTGGGRYEQYF.

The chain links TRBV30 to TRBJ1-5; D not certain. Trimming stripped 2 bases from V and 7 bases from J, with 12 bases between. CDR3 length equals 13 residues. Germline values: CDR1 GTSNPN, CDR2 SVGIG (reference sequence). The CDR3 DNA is TGTGCCTGGAGTTCGATTTCGGAGCAGCCCCAGCATTTT. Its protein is CAWSSISEQPQHF.